This is a list of T cell receptor beta chains from one sample in a study of blood T cells in healthy people across ages. TCRdb called the 5' RACE reads again in MiXCR, with one record for every CDR3 protein. The table shows about 780,000 distinct CDR3 sequences, with roughly 25% occurring only once. Another study also made use of these data, one on T cells of mothers and their children.

Sequenced sample: blood. These receptors were collected from a boy aged 10-17 years in good health. The CDR3 runs from the conserved cysteine through the conserved F or W. D genes are given only for firm matches. Part of the rows lack a size; the others show once, few, many or a class for expanded clones.

>.|TRBJ2-3|TRBV15|TRBD2
TGTGCCACCAGCAGAGATAGGCTAGCGGGGAGCACAGATACGCAGTATTTT
CATSRDRLAGSTDTQYF
>few|TRBJ2-1|TRBV27|TRBD2
TGTGCCAGCAGTTTAGGGGTAGCGGGCTCCTACAATGAGCAGTTCTTC
CASSLGVAGSYNEQFF
>.|TRBJ2-5|TRBV29-1|.
TGCAGCGTTCGCCGGGGGGCCCAAGAGACCCAGTACTTC
CSVRRGAQETQYF
>.|TRBJ2-3|TRBV12-3/TRBV12-4|TRBD1
TGTGCCAGCAGTGCCACAGGGGGCGGCACAGATACGCAGTATTTT
CASSATGGGTDTQYF
>many|TRBJ1-4|TRBV27|.
TGTGCCAGCAGTTTGGGGCCGGGGCCTATTGAAAAACTGTTTTTT
CASSLGPGPIEKLFF
>few|TRBJ2-1|TRBV4-1|.
TGCGCCAGCAGCCAAGCCGGGCTGGGCTACAATGAGCAGTTCTTC
CASSQAGLGYNEQFF
>few|TRBJ1-2|TRBV10-3|TRBD1
TGTGCCATCAGTGTGAACAGGGGGCGATATGGCTACACCTTC
CAISVNRGRYGYTF
>.|TRBJ1-1|TRBV28|TRBD1
TGTGCCAGCAGGGGGACAGGGGGTTTGGGCACTGAAGCCTTCTTT
CASRGTGGLGTEAFF
>few|TRBJ2-5|TRBV2|TRBD2
TGTGCCAGCAGTGGACTAGCGGGGGCCCACGAGACCCAGTACTTC
CASSGLAGAHETQYF
>few|TRBJ2-1|TRBV12-3/TRBV12-4|TRBD2
TGTGCCAGCACCTTAAGGGCGGGGGGGCGCAATGAGCAGTTCTTC
CASTLRAGGRNEQFF
>.|TRBJ2-2|TRBV5-1|.
TGCGCCAGCAGCTTATCCATGGGTAGCACCGGGGAGCTGTTTTTT
CASSLSMGSTGELFF
>few|TRBJ2-7|TRBV20-1|.
TGCAGTGCTAGATCTTTTGAGGGGATGGACGAGCAGTACTTC
CSARSFEGMDEQYF
>.|TRBJ2-4|TRBV7-2|TRBD1
TGTGCCAGCAGCCTAAGGGGCAGGGGGCAGGTGGACATTCAGTACTTC
CASSLRGRGQVDIQYF
>few|TRBJ2-1|TRBV11-2|TRBD2
TGTGCCAGCAGCTTAGAGTTAGCGGGCTCCTACAATGAGCAGTTCTTC
CASSLELAGSYNEQFF
>.|TRBJ2-7|TRBV6-6|TRBD2
TGTGCCAGCAGGGCCGGCGGGGGGGCATACGAGCAGTACTTC
CASRAGGGAYEQYF
>.|TRBJ1-3|TRBV7-6|.
TGTGCCAGCAGCTCCCGGCGGTCTTCTGGAAACACCATATATTTT
CASSSRRSSGNTIYF
>few|TRBJ1-5|TRBV12-3/TRBV12-4|.
TGTGCCAGCAGTGGATCAGGGGTGAGGAATCAGCCCCAGCATTTT
CASSGSGVRNQPQHF